This T cell receptor beta chain stems from a study of a mutant IDH1 vaccine in newly diagnosed glioma. Across the whole study: Earlier care involved radiotherapy, temozolomide, or both, and the majority received both.

The method was immunoSEQ multiplex PCR; TCRdb's version includes in-frame clones alone and lacks a portion of them. The data show about 67,000 clones, around 83% seen once. The time point was: baseline, week 1 (first vaccination visit). As to treatment: pre-vaccination baseline after standard-of-care therapy. The germline V and J ends were trimmed by 5 bases and 10 bases, with 14 bases remaining between them. Germline-derived CDR1 and CDR2 are MNHEY and SVGAGI. This CDR3 region has 12 residues. The source material was peripheral blood mononuclear cells (PBMCs), sampled from a glioma patient treated with radiotherapy, temozolomide or both. V is TRBV6-5 and J is TRBJ1-2, with D possibly matching TRBD1 (6 bases). The sequence derives from a woman aged 18-35 years with glioma. Some clones in this sample may be carry-over from other donors' samples. The CDR3 protein is CASSEKRGDYTF. The DNA of the CDR3 is TGTGCCAGCAGTGAAAAAAGGGGGGACTACACCTTC.